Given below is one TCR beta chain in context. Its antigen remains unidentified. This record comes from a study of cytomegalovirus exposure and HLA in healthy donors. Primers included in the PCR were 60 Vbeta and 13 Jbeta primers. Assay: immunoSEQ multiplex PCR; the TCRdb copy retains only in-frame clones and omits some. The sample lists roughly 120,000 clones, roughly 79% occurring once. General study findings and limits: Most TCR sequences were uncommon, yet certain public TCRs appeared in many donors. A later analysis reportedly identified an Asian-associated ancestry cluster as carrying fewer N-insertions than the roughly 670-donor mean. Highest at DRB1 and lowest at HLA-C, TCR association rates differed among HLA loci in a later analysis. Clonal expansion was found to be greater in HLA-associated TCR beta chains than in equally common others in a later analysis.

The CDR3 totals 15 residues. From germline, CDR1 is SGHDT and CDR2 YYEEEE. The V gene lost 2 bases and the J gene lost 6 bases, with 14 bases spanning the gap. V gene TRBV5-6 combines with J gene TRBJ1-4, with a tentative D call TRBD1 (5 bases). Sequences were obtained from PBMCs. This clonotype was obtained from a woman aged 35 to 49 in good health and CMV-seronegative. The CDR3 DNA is TGTGCCAGCAGCTTATTAGGGGATTCCGATGAAAAACTGTTTTTT. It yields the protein CASSLLGDSDEKLFF.